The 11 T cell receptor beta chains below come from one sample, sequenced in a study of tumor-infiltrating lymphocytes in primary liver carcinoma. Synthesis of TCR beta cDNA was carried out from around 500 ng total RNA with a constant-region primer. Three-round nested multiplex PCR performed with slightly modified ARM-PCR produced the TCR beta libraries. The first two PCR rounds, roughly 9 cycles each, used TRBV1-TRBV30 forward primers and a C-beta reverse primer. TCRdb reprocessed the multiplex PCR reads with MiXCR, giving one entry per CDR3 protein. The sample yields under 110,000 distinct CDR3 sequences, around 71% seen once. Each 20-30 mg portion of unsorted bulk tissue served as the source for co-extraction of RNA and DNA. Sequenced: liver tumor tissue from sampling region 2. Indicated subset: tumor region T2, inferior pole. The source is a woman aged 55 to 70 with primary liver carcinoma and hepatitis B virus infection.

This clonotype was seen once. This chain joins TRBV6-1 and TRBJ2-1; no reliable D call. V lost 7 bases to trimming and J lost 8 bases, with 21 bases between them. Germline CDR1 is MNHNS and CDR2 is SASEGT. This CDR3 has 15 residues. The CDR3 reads CASKKAFPANDEQFF. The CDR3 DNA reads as TGTGCCAGCAAGAAAGCTTTCCCAGCTAACGATGAGCAGTTCTTC.

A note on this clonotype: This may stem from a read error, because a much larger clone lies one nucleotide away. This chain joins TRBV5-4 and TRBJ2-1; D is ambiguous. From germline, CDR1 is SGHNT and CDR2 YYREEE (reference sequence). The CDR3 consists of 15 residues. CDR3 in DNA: TGTGCCAGCAGCTTAACCGGGTCCAACCTCGATGAGCAGTCCTTC. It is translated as CASSLTGSNLDEQSF.

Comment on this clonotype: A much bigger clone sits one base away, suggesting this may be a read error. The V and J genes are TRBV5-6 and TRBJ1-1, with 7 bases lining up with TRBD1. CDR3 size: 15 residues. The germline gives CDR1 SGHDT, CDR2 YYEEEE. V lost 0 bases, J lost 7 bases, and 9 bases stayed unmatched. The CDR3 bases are TGTGCCAGCAGCTTGGGGCCCACAGGGGACATTGAAGCTTTCTTT. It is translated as CASSLGPTGDIEAFF.

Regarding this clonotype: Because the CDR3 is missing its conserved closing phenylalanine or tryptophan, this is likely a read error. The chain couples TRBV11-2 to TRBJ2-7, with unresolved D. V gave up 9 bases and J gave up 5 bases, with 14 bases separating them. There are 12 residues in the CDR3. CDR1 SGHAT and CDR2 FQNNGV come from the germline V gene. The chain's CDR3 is CASSHIRHEQYI. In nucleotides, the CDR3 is TGTGCCAGTAGCCACATTAGACACGAGCAGTACATC.

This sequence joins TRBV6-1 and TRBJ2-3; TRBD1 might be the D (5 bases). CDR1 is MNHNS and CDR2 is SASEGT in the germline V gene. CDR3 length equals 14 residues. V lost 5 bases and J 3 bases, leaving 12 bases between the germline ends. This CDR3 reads CASSKQGYTDTQYF. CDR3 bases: TGTGCCAGCAGTAAGCAGGGATATACAGATACGCAGTATTTT.

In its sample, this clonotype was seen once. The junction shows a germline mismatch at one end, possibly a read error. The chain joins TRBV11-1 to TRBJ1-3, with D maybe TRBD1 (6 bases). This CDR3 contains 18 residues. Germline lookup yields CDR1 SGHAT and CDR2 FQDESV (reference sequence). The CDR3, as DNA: TGTGCAAGCAGCCTCAATCCACCGCCAGGGGACTCTGGAAACACCATATATTTT. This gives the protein CASSLNPPPGDSGNTIYF.

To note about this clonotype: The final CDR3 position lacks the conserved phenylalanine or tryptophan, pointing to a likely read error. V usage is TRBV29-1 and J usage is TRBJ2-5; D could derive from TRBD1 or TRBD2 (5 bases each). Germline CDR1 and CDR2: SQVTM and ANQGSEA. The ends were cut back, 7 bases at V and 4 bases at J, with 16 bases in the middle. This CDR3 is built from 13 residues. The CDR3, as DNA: TGCAGCGCGGGCCAGGGAGTAGGAGAGACCCAGTACCTA. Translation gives CSAGQGVGETQYL.

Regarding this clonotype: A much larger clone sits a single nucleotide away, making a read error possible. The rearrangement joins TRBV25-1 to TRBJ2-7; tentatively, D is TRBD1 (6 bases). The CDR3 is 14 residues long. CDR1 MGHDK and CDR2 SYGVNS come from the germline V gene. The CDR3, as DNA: TGTGCCAGGAGTGAAGGTCAGGGGTACTACGAGCAGTACTTC. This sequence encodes CARSEGQGYYEQYF.

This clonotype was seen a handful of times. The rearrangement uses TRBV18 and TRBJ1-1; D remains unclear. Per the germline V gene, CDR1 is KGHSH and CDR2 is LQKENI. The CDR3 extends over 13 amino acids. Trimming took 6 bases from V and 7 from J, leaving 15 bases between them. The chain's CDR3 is CASSLGSGNEAFF. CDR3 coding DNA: TGTGCCAGCTCCCTGGGGTCTGGGAATGAAGCTTTCTTT.

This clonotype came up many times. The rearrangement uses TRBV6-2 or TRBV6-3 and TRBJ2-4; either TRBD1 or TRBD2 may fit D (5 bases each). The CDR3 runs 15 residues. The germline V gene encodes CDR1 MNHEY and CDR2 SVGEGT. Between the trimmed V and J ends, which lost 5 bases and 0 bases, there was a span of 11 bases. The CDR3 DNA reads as TGTGCCAGCAGTCCCCTGGGGACAGCCAAAAACATTCAGTACTTC. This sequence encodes CASSPLGTAKNIQYF.

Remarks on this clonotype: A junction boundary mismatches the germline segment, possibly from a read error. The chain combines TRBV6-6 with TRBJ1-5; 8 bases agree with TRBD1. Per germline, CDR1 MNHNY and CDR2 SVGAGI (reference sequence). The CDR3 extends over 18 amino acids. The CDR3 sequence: CASSYSGPGGNTNQPQNF. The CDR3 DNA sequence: TGTGCCAGCAGTTACTCGGGCCCAGGGGGCAATACCAATCAGCCCCAGAATTTT.